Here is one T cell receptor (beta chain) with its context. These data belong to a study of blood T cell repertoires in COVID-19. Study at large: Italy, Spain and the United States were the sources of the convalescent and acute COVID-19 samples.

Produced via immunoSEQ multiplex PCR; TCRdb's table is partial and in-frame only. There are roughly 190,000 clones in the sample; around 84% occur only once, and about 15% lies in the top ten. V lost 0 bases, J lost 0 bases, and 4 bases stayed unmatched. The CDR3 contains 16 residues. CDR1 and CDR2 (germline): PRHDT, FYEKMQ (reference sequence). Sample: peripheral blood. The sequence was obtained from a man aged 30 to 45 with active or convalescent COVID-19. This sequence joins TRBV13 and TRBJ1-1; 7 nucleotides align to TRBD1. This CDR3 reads CASSLGTGWMNTEAFF. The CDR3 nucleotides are TGTGCCAGCAGCTTAGGGACAGGGTGGATGAACACTGAAGCTTTCTTT. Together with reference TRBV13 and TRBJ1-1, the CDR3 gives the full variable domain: AAGVIQSPRHLIKEKRETATLKCYPIPRHDTVYWYQQGPGQDPQFLISFYEKMQSDKGSIPDRFSAQQFSDYHSELNMSSLELGDSALYFCASSLGTGWMNTEAFFGQGTRLTVV.